This T cell receptor (beta chain) was profiled in a study of T cell responses to AZD1222 COVID-19 vaccine. Sequenced by immunoSEQ multiplex PCR; TCRdb stores in-frame clones only, minus some. The table lists fewer than 150,000 clones, 93% of them singletons. The V end was cut by 7 bases, the J end by 0 bases, with 15 bases between. The length of the CDR3 is 15 residues. Germline V CDR1 and CDR2: LNHDA, SQIVND (reference sequence). The genes are TRBV19 and TRBJ1-1, with a possible D match to TRBD1 (5 bases). This sequence was found in an adult in good health. Material: peripheral blood, obtained on day 0 of AZD1222 vaccination. In DNA, the CDR3 is TGTGCCAGTACCGGACGGGGGATACTGAACACTGAAGCTTTCTTT. Its translation is CASTGRGILNTEAFF.